The rows below give T cell receptor beta chains drawn from one sample of a study of T cell responses to AZD1222 COVID-19 vaccine. Some clones are missing from TCRdb's copy, which holds only in-frame ones; the method was immunoSEQ multiplex PCR. Altogether tens of thousands of clones are present, roughly 90% being singletons, with the ten largest covering less than 9%. The specimen comprised peripheral blood, sampled 28 days after the second AZD1222 dose. The receptors were gathered from an adult who received the AZD1222 COVID-19 vaccine. CDR3s include the opening cysteine and the closing phenylalanine or tryptophan. The order of the fields is D gene, J gene, clone size, V gene, CDR3 DNA, CDR3 protein. D genes are given only for firm matches. A row's size may be missing; if present it is once, few, many or a size class.

d_gene: TRBD1
j_gene: TRBJ2-7
abundance: -
v_gene: TRBV6-5
CDR3nt: TGTGCCAGCATTAATTCAGGGGGCTACGAGCAGTACTTC
CDR3aa: CASINSGGYEQYF

d_gene: -
j_gene: TRBJ1-3
abundance: -
v_gene: TRBV3-1/TRBV3-2
CDR3nt: TGTGCCAGCAGGAGGGAGACTGGAAACACCATATATTTT
CDR3aa: CASRRETGNTIYF

d_gene: -
j_gene: TRBJ2-5
abundance: -
v_gene: TRBV18
CDR3nt: TGTGCCAGCTCACCCGGTTTGGGAGAGACCCAGTACTTC
CDR3aa: CASSPGLGETQYF

d_gene: -
j_gene: TRBJ2-3
abundance: -
v_gene: TRBV28
CDR3nt: TGTGCCAGCAGTATCGGGACTAGCACAGATACGCAGTATTTT
CDR3aa: CASSIGTSTDTQYF

d_gene: TRBD1
j_gene: TRBJ1-4
abundance: -
v_gene: TRBV5-1
CDR3nt: TGCGCCAGCAGCTTCGGGGACAGACATAATGAAAAACTGTTTTTT
CDR3aa: CASSFGDRHNEKLFF

d_gene: TRBD1
j_gene: TRBJ1-6
abundance: few
v_gene: TRBV6-6
CDR3nt: TGTGCCAGCAGGGACACAGGGGAGGCTTCACCCCTCCACTTT
CDR3aa: CASRDTGEASPLHF

d_gene: -
j_gene: TRBJ1-4
abundance: -
v_gene: TRBV19
CDR3nt: TGTGCCAGTAGTGCGTGGGACGGATGGGGGGGTACCCCCGGGCCAACTAATGAAAAACTGTTTTTT
CDR3aa: CASSAWDGWGGTPGPTNEKLFF

d_gene: -
j_gene: TRBJ2-1
abundance: -
v_gene: TRBV12-3/TRBV12-4
CDR3nt: TGTGCCAGCAGTGGACTAGGGGGCTATGAGCAGTTCTTC
CDR3aa: CASSGLGGYEQFF

d_gene: -
j_gene: TRBJ2-7
abundance: -
v_gene: TRBV7-9
CDR3nt: TGTGCCAGCAGTTCCCAGGGGCCCGCTGCCTACGAGCAGTACTTC
CDR3aa: CASSSQGPAAYEQYF

d_gene: TRBD1
j_gene: TRBJ2-7
abundance: -
v_gene: TRBV6-5
CDR3nt: TGTGCCACCGACCTCGGGACAGGCTCCTACGAGCAGTACTTC
CDR3aa: CATDLGTGSYEQYF

d_gene: -
j_gene: TRBJ1-6
abundance: -
v_gene: TRBV6-4
CDR3nt: TGTGCCAGTTCGGACGGAACGAATTCACCCCTCCACTTT
CDR3aa: CASSDGTNSPLHF

d_gene: -
j_gene: TRBJ2-2
abundance: -
v_gene: TRBV25-1
CDR3nt: TGTGCCAGCAGCGAATCGGGCGACACCGGGGAGCTGTTTTTT
CDR3aa: CASSESGDTGELFF

d_gene: -
j_gene: TRBJ2-3
abundance: -
v_gene: TRBV5-1
CDR3nt: TGCGCCAGCAGCCCCAGAACCGGGGGCCGGACAGATACGCAGTATTTT
CDR3aa: CASSPRTGGRTDTQYF

d_gene: TRBD1
j_gene: TRBJ2-7
abundance: -
v_gene: TRBV6-5
CDR3nt: TGTGCCAGCAGTAGTCGACAGGGGGGGTCCTACGAGCAGTACTTC
CDR3aa: CASSSRQGGSYEQYF

d_gene: TRBD1
j_gene: TRBJ2-7
abundance: -
v_gene: TRBV9
CDR3nt: TGTGCCAGCAGCGAAGACAACAGGGGGTTTGAACAGTACTTC
CDR3aa: CASSEDNRGFEQYF

d_gene: -
j_gene: TRBJ2-7
abundance: -
v_gene: TRBV3-1/TRBV3-2
CDR3nt: TGTGCCAGCAGCCAAGTTTACAGGGCCCCGGAAGCCTACGAGCAGTACTTC
CDR3aa: CASSQVYRAPEAYEQYF

d_gene: TRBD1
j_gene: TRBJ2-7
abundance: -
v_gene: TRBV5-1
CDR3nt: TGCGCCAGCAGAACCGGGACAGGGGTGGGCTACGAGCAGTACTTC
CDR3aa: CASRTGTGVGYEQYF

d_gene: -
j_gene: TRBJ1-1
abundance: few
v_gene: TRBV25-1
CDR3nt: TGTGCCAGCAGTGATCAGGGAAACACTGAAGCTTTCTTT
CDR3aa: CASSDQGNTEAFF

d_gene: TRBD2
j_gene: TRBJ2-1
abundance: -
v_gene: TRBV19
CDR3nt: TGTGCCAGTAGTACAGGACTAGCGGGCTACAATGAGCAGTTCTTC
CDR3aa: CASSTGLAGYNEQFF

d_gene: -
j_gene: TRBJ2-2
abundance: once
v_gene: TRBV18
CDR3nt: TGTGCCAGCTCACCCCGAAACAGCTTAATGAACACCGGGGAGCTGTTTTTT
CDR3aa: CASSPRNSLMNTGELFF

d_gene: -
j_gene: TRBJ1-4
abundance: -
v_gene: TRBV6-5
CDR3nt: TGTGCCAGCACCGAACGGGGGGGAGTCGGTGAAAAACTGTTTTTT
CDR3aa: CASTERGGVGEKLFF

d_gene: -
j_gene: TRBJ2-3
abundance: -
v_gene: TRBV27
CDR3nt: TGTGCCAGCAGTTTAAGTCATGCAGATACGCAGTATTTT
CDR3aa: CASSLSHADTQYF

d_gene: -
j_gene: TRBJ1-4
abundance: once
v_gene: TRBV7-9
CDR3nt: TGTGCCAGCAGCCCGGGGGCGGGGATTAATGAAAAACTGTTTTTT
CDR3aa: CASSPGAGINEKLFF

d_gene: -
j_gene: TRBJ1-3
abundance: once
v_gene: TRBV5-1
CDR3nt: TGCGCCAGCAAGGGGACGAACTCTGGAAACACCATATATTTT
CDR3aa: CASKGTNSGNTIYF

d_gene: -
j_gene: TRBJ2-2
abundance: -
v_gene: TRBV29-1
CDR3nt: TGCAGCGTTGGATTCGCCGGGGAGCTGTTTTTT
CDR3aa: CSVGFAGELFF

d_gene: TRBD1
j_gene: TRBJ2-1
abundance: once
v_gene: TRBV5-1
CDR3nt: TGCGCCAGCAGCTGGGACCGGGACAGGGGATCTGGTGAGCAGTTCTTC
CDR3aa: CASSWDRDRGSGEQFF

d_gene: -
j_gene: TRBJ1-6
abundance: -
v_gene: TRBV3-1/TRBV3-2
CDR3nt: TGTGCCAGCAGCCCCTCGGGACATAATTCACCCCTCCACTTT
CDR3aa: CASSPSGHNSPLHF

d_gene: -
j_gene: TRBJ1-1
abundance: -
v_gene: TRBV28
CDR3nt: TGTGCCAGCAGCCTGCCCGGGGGAAGGACCGCTTTCTTT
CDR3aa: CASSLPGGRTAFF

d_gene: -
j_gene: TRBJ1-2
abundance: -
v_gene: TRBV7-8
CDR3nt: TGTGCCAGCAGCTTAACCTTGACTGGACGGACTAACTATGGCTACACCTTC
CDR3aa: CASSLTLTGRTNYGYTF

d_gene: -
j_gene: TRBJ1-3
abundance: -
v_gene: TRBV30
CDR3nt: TGTGCCTGGGGGACCCCGGGAGGAAACACCATATATTTT
CDR3aa: CAWGTPGGNTIYF

d_gene: -
j_gene: TRBJ1-4
abundance: -
v_gene: TRBV14
CDR3nt: TGTGCCAGCAGCCAAAGGTGGCCCGGTGAAAAACTGTTTTTT
CDR3aa: CASSQRWPGEKLFF

d_gene: TRBD2
j_gene: TRBJ2-3
abundance: -
v_gene: TRBV6-4
CDR3nt: TGTGCCAGCAGTGATTCCGGGACTAGCGGGGCAGATACGCAGTATTTT
CDR3aa: CASSDSGTSGADTQYF

d_gene: -
j_gene: TRBJ2-3
abundance: -
v_gene: TRBV10-1
CDR3nt: TGCGCCAGCACTTCGGGGGGCGCAGATACGCAGTATTTT
CDR3aa: CASTSGGADTQYF

d_gene: -
j_gene: TRBJ1-2
abundance: medium-sized
v_gene: TRBV3-1/TRBV3-2
CDR3nt: TGTGCCAGCAGCCCTAATCTCGGGGGGGCAGGCGGCTACACCTTC
CDR3aa: CASSPNLGGAGGYTF

d_gene: -
j_gene: TRBJ2-7
abundance: -
v_gene: TRBV18
CDR3nt: TGTGCCAGCTCACCGGGCCTAGAGAGCTCCTACGAGCAGTACTTC
CDR3aa: CASSPGLESSYEQYF

d_gene: -
j_gene: TRBJ1-6
abundance: -
v_gene: TRBV12-2
CDR3nt: TGTGCAAGTCGCTTATTTCGATTTAGGGGTAATTCACCCCTCCACTTT
CDR3aa: CASRLFRFRGNSPLHF

d_gene: TRBD1
j_gene: TRBJ1-1
abundance: -
v_gene: TRBV19
CDR3nt: TGTGCCAGTAGAAACCTGCCGGGACAGGGAACAAATACTGAAGCTTTCTTT
CDR3aa: CASRNLPGQGTNTEAFF

d_gene: TRBD2
j_gene: TRBJ2-7
abundance: -
v_gene: TRBV27
CDR3nt: TGTGCCAGCAGTTCCCGCATAGGACTAGCGGGCGAGCAGTACTTC
CDR3aa: CASSSRIGLAGEQYF

d_gene: -
j_gene: TRBJ2-7
abundance: -
v_gene: TRBV19
CDR3nt: TGTGCCAGTAGAGGTGGACGGCCCCCCTACGAGCAGTACTTC
CDR3aa: CASRGGRPPYEQYF

d_gene: TRBD2
j_gene: TRBJ2-1
abundance: -
v_gene: TRBV4-2
CDR3nt: TGTGCCAGCAGCCAAGGTTCCCTAGCGGGGGATTCGAGCTCCTACAATGAGCAGTTCTTC
CDR3aa: CASSQGSLAGDSSSYNEQFF

d_gene: -
j_gene: TRBJ2-2
abundance: once
v_gene: TRBV15
CDR3nt: TGTGCCACCAGCAGAGATCTTAGGGGTGGCGGGGAGCTGTTTTTT
CDR3aa: CATSRDLRGGGELFF

d_gene: -
j_gene: TRBJ2-1
abundance: -
v_gene: TRBV6-2/TRBV6-3
CDR3nt: TGTGCCAGCAGTTACTCGAACAATGAGCAGTTCTTC
CDR3aa: CASSYSNNEQFF